A single sample gave rise to the 19 T cell receptor beta chains below, sequenced in a study of T cell responses to AZD1222 COVID-19 vaccine. The method was immunoSEQ multiplex PCR; TCRdb's version includes in-frame clones alone and lacks a portion of them. The repertoire holds roughly 150,000 clones, with about 87% as singletons. Source: peripheral blood, taken on day 0 of AZD1222 vaccination. Source of these receptors: an adult in good health.

The genes are TRBV6-5 and TRBJ2-3; maybe TRBD1 (7 bases). This CDR3 is 15 amino acids long. Trimming stripped 4 bases from V and 3 bases from J, with 14 bases between. CDR1 is MNHEY, CDR2 SVGAGI, per germline. CDR3 region: CASSSTGEATDTQYF. The CDR3, as DNA: TGTGCCAGCAGTTCTACAGGGGAGGCGACAGATACGCAGTATTTT.

This clone was detected a few times. This sequence joins TRBV28 and TRBJ2-1, with TRBD2 as a possible D gene (5 bases). V dropped 3 bases and J dropped 6 bases, with 15 bases sitting between them. In germline, CDR1 is MDHEN, CDR2 SYDVKM. The CDR3 runs 15 residues. CDR3 loop: CASSFPPQRSNEQFF. In nucleotides, the CDR3 is TGTGCCAGCAGTTTTCCCCCCCAGCGGTCCAATGAGCAGTTCTTC.

Details on this clone: This same CDR3 is encoded by further DNA sequences in the sample. The genes are TRBV7-3 and TRBJ1-1, with D hard to call. V was clipped by 0 bases and J by 2 bases, with 4 bases between them. Germline CDR1 reads SGHTA; CDR2 reads FQGTGA. CDR3 length: 13 residues. CDR3: CASSLTGNTEAFF. As DNA, the CDR3 is TGTGCCAGCAGCTTAACAGGTAACACTGAAGCTTTCTTT.

This chain joins TRBV7-2 and TRBJ2-1; D is possibly TRBD1 (6 bases). The CDR3 runs 14 residues. V was shortened by 2 bases and J by 3 bases, with 8 bases between the two germline ends. Germline V gene data show CDR1 as SGHTA and CDR2 as FQGNSA. CDR3 loop: CASSLWTDYNEQFF. In nucleotides, the CDR3 is TGTGCCAGCAGCTTATGGACAGACTACAATGAGCAGTTCTTC.

This clone showed up just a few times. V is TRBV27 and J is TRBJ1-2; TRBD1 agrees at 9 bases. Germline trimming cut 4 bases from V and 3 bases from J; bases unmatched to any gene: 6. The CDR3 contains 15 residues. Germline CDR1 and CDR2: MNHEY and SMNVEV (reference sequence). The chain's CDR3 is CASSSFRDRDYGYTF. Here the CDR3 DNA reads TGTGCCAGCAGTTCGTTTCGGGACAGGGACTATGGCTACACCTTC.

The chain recombines TRBV3-1 (or the pseudogene TRBV3-2) with TRBJ2-1, with 15 bases matching TRBD2. The V gene end was trimmed by 1 base and the J gene end by 4 bases; junction bases not matched to a gene: 11. Germline V lookup: CDR1 LGHDT, CDR2 YNNKEL (reference sequence). This CDR3 comprises 20 residues. The CDR3 bases are TGTGCCAGCAGCCAAGCAGACGTCGGGACTAGCGGGAGGTGGTACAATGAGCAGTTCTTC. Protein: CASSQADVGTSGRWYNEQFF.

V and J are TRBV6-2 or TRBV6-3 and TRBJ2-1; 9 bases match TRBD2. The CDR3 spans 15 residues. Unmatched junction bases numbered 9, after V lost 7 bases and J lost 5 bases. CDR1 is MNHEY, CDR2 SVGEGT, per germline. CDR3: CASTPSGRINNEQFF. The CDR3 nucleotides read TGTGCCAGCACCCCGAGCGGGAGGATTAACAATGAGCAGTTCTTC.

CDR3 DNA sequence: TGCAGTGCTAGTCCGACGGTCCCAGAGACCCAGTACTTC. This translates into CSASPTVPETQYF. This chain uses TRBV20-1 with TRBJ2-5; no clear D gene. V dropped 3 bases and J dropped 4 bases, with 12 bases sitting between them. The CDR3 length is 13 residues. CDR1 is DFQATT and CDR2 is SNEGSKA in the germline V gene (reference sequence).

The chain carries TRBV5-5 and TRBJ1-1, with a possible D match to TRBD1 (6 bases). Per the germline V gene, CDR1 is SGHKS and CDR2 is YYEKEE (reference sequence). The CDR3 loop spans 14 amino acids. V was clipped by 1 base and J by 4 bases, with 11 bases between them. DNA for the CDR3: TGTGCCAGCAGCTTGTGGGAGGGGGGCACTGAAGCTTTCTTT. It codes for CASSLWEGGTEAFF.

This chain links TRBV27 with TRBJ1-2; possible D gene TRBD1, 6 bases. V was clipped by 6 bases and J by 4 bases, with 12 bases between them. Germline-derived CDR1 and CDR2 are MNHEY and SMNVEV (reference sequence). The CDR3 loop spans 13 amino acids. CDR3 DNA: TGTGCCAGCAGCGCAGGGGCTTCCTATGGCTACACCTTC. Translated: CASSAGASYGYTF.

The V call is TRBV7-9, the J call TRBJ2-5; 7 bases agree with TRBD1. This CDR3 contains 13 residues. The germline V gene encodes CDR1 SEHNR and CDR2 FQNEAQ (reference sequence). J lost 3 bases, V lost 6 bases, and 4 bases had no gene match. CDR3 nucleotides: TGTGCCAGCAGTTACGACAGGGAAGAGACCCAGTACTTC. Protein sequence: CASSYDREETQYF. Combining the CDR3 with reference TRBV7-9 and TRBJ2-5 gives the whole variable domain DTGVSQNPRHKITKRGQNVTFRCDPISEHNRLYWYRQTLGQGPEFLTYFQNEAQLEKSRLLSDRFSAERPKGSFSTLEIQRTEQGDSAMYLCASSYDREETQYFGPGTRLLVL.

The V gene is TRBV6-6, the J gene TRBJ2-7; D unresolved. The CDR3 covers 12 residues. Germline lookup yields CDR1 MNHNY and CDR2 SVGAGI (reference sequence). Trimming pared 2 bases from V and 13 bases from J, leaving 15 bases between. The CDR3 loop is CASSYQLDGTYF. The CDR3 DNA sequence: TGTGCCAGCAGTTACCAGCTCGACGGTACATACTTC.

This chain links TRBV6-5 with TRBJ2-3; TRBD2 matches at 16 bases. The CDR3 spans 12 residues. V shed 8 bases, J shed 13 bases, and the junction held 3 bases outside the gene matches. Germline assignment: CDR1 MNHEY and CDR2 SVGAGI. The CDR3 DNA follows: TGTGCCAGCGGGACTAGCGGGAGGGCGAAGTATTTT. Amino acids: CASGTSGRAKYF.

The chain employs TRBV29-1 and TRBJ1-2; D gene unclear. CDR3 size: 15 residues. CDR1 and CDR2 (germline): SQVTM, ANQGSEA. The V gene lost 4 bases and the J gene lost 2 bases, with 17 bases spanning the gap. CDR3 nucleotides: TGCAGCGTTGGGGTTTGGGAGGCTGGGAACTATGGCTACACCTTC. Protein: CSVGVWEAGNYGYTF.

This chain uses TRBV12-5 with TRBJ2-7, with D perhaps TRBD2 (5 bases). V lost 2 bases, J lost 2 bases, and 10 bases lay in between. Germline CDR1 is LGHNT and CDR2 is FRNRAP. This CDR3 has 14 amino acids. The CDR3 loop is CASGLNAGTYEQYF. The CDR3 nucleotides are TGTGCTAGTGGTTTGAATGCGGGTACCTACGAGCAGTACTTC.

The CDR3 spells CASRPVGQGHGYTF. CDR3 nucleotides: TGTGCCAGCAGACCCGTGGGGCAGGGACATGGCTACACCTTC. The chain combines TRBV5-4 with TRBJ1-2, with a tentative D call TRBD1 (5 bases). This CDR3 has 14 amino acids. V dropped 5 bases and J dropped 6 bases, with 17 bases sitting between them. Germline lookup yields CDR1 SGHNT and CDR2 YYREEE (reference sequence).

CDR3 amino acids: CAWSVPRGLAQYF. In nucleotides, the CDR3 is TGTGCCTGGAGTGTACCCAGAGGATTGGCCCAGTACTTC. This rearrangement joins TRBV30 to TRBJ2-5; D call uncertain. There are 13 residues in the CDR3. Trimming pared 0 bases from V and 9 bases from J, leaving 14 bases between. Germline assignment: CDR1 GTSNPN and CDR2 SVGIG (reference sequence).

This clone has a handful of counts. The rearrangement joins TRBV7-3 to TRBJ2-1; 9 nucleotides align to TRBD2. Germline V lookup: CDR1 SGHTA, CDR2 FQGTGA. This CDR3 spans 15 amino acids. V was clipped by 1 base and J by 7 bases; unmatched bases: 5. CDR3: CASSLIAGARNEQFF. CDR3 DNA sequence: TGTGCCAGCAGCTTAATAGCGGGAGCGAGGAATGAGCAGTTCTTC.

The chain recombines TRBV2 with TRBJ1-5, with D perhaps matching TRBD1 (5 bases). Trimming took off 3 bases at V and 4 bases at J, with 10 bases between the two ends. The germline V gene has CDR1 SNHLY and CDR2 FYNNEI. The CDR3 runs to 14 residues. Here the CDR3 DNA reads TGTGCCAGCAGTGACCGGGGGTATAATCAGCCCCAGCATTTT. Protein product: CASSDRGYNQPQHF.